This is a list of T cell receptor beta chains from one sample in a study of technical replicates of blood from a handful of donors. Measured with immunoSEQ multiplex PCR; TCRdb has only the in-frame clones, and not every one. The sample holds more than 65,000 clones, approximately 93% seen once. The sample taken for sequencing was T cells isolated from PBMCs. These receptors all stem from a human donor in good health. Both conserved end residues are part of each CDR3. Fields, in order: CDR3 DNA, CDR3 protein, clone size, J gene, D gene, V gene. D genes are given only for firm matches. Size tells how often a clone was seen (once, few, many) or the class of an expanded clone, and some rows leave it out.

CDR3 DNA: TGTGCCAGTAGCACAGGGCTCGGCTACACCTTC
CDR3 protein: CASSTGLGYTF
clone size: -
J gene: TRBJ1-2
D gene: -
V gene: TRBV19

CDR3 DNA: TGTGCCAGCAGCTTAGCGAGCGGGAGGATAGATACGCAGTATTTT
CDR3 protein: CASSLASGRIDTQYF
clone size: -
J gene: TRBJ2-3
D gene: TRBD2
V gene: TRBV7-2

CDR3 DNA: TGTGCCAGCAGGCACCAACAGGGATTCTCAGAGACCCAGTACTTC
CDR3 protein: CASRHQQGFSETQYF
clone size: -
J gene: TRBJ2-5
D gene: -
V gene: TRBV28

CDR3 DNA: TGTGCCAGCAGCTCAGGGACTAGCGGGGACAATGAGCAGTTCTTC
CDR3 protein: CASSSGTSGDNEQFF
clone size: -
J gene: TRBJ2-1
D gene: TRBD2
V gene: TRBV5-8

CDR3 DNA: TGTGCCTGGAGTGTCAGTGACAGTAATCAGCCCCAGCATTTT
CDR3 protein: CAWSVSDSNQPQHF
clone size: -
J gene: TRBJ1-5
D gene: -
V gene: TRBV30

CDR3 DNA: TGTGCCAGCAGTGTCCCGACAGGGGCTAATGAAAAACTGTTTTTT
CDR3 protein: CASSVPTGANEKLFF
clone size: -
J gene: TRBJ1-4
D gene: TRBD1
V gene: TRBV28

CDR3 DNA: TGTGCCATTAGTCAGGGGGCGATTAACGAAAAACTGTTTTTT
CDR3 protein: CAISQGAINEKLFF
clone size: -
J gene: TRBJ1-4
D gene: TRBD1
V gene: TRBV10-3

CDR3 DNA: TGTGCCTGGACCTTAAACACTGAAGCTTTCTTT
CDR3 protein: CAWTLNTEAFF
clone size: -
J gene: TRBJ1-1
D gene: -
V gene: TRBV30

CDR3 DNA: TGCGCCAGCAGCCAAGAGACAGGGCGGACCTACGAGCAGTACTTC
CDR3 protein: CASSQETGRTYEQYF
clone size: -
J gene: TRBJ2-7
D gene: TRBD1
V gene: TRBV4-1

CDR3 DNA: TGTGCCAGCAGACTCGACAGTTCTGGGGCCAACGTCCTGACTTTC
CDR3 protein: CASRLDSSGANVLTF
clone size: -
J gene: TRBJ2-6
D gene: -
V gene: TRBV7-7

CDR3 DNA: TGTGCCAGCAGCCATAACATTATGAGGGAGTCCACCGGGGAGCTGTTTTTT
CDR3 protein: CASSHNIMRESTGELFF
clone size: -
J gene: TRBJ2-2
D gene: -
V gene: TRBV4-2

CDR3 DNA: TGTGCCAGCAGCTTTGGGCAGGGCTACGAGCAGTACTTC
CDR3 protein: CASSFGQGYEQYF
clone size: -
J gene: TRBJ2-7
D gene: -
V gene: TRBV7-3

CDR3 DNA: TGTGCCAGCAGTTACACAGGGGCGAGGAGTGAAGCTTTCTTT
CDR3 protein: CASSYTGARSEAFF
clone size: -
J gene: TRBJ1-1
D gene: TRBD1
V gene: TRBV27

CDR3 DNA: TGTGCCAGCAGTTTGCGTGGGCAGTTCGTCACCGGGGAGCTGTTTTTT
CDR3 protein: CASSLRGQFVTGELFF
clone size: -
J gene: TRBJ2-2
D gene: -
V gene: TRBV28

CDR3 DNA: TGTGCCAGCAGCTTAGAGACAGGGCCTTACAATGAGCAGTTCTTC
CDR3 protein: CASSLETGPYNEQFF
clone size: -
J gene: TRBJ2-1
D gene: TRBD1
V gene: TRBV7-7

CDR3 DNA: TGTGCCAGCTCACCACGAACGGAGTACCAAGAGACCCAGTACTTC
CDR3 protein: CASSPRTEYQETQYF
clone size: -
J gene: TRBJ2-5
D gene: -
V gene: TRBV18

CDR3 DNA: TGTGCCAGCAGTGCCATCCCGGGACACAACACAGATACGCAGTATTTT
CDR3 protein: CASSAIPGHNTDTQYF
clone size: -
J gene: TRBJ2-3
D gene: -
V gene: TRBV7-3

CDR3 DNA: TGTGCCAGAAGCCCATACACCAGGGAGGAGGTCACAGATACGCAGTATTTT
CDR3 protein: CARSPYTREEVTDTQYF
clone size: -
J gene: TRBJ2-3
D gene: -
V gene: TRBV5-3

CDR3 DNA: TGTGCCTGGAGGGACTCCGACTATGGCTACACCTTC
CDR3 protein: CAWRDSDYGYTF
clone size: few
J gene: TRBJ1-2
D gene: -
V gene: TRBV30

CDR3 DNA: TGTGCCAGCAGCGGGCCCCCTTGGTCGGGCCAAGAGACCCAGTACTTC
CDR3 protein: CASSGPPWSGQETQYF
clone size: -
J gene: TRBJ2-5
D gene: -
V gene: TRBV9

CDR3 DNA: TGTGTCAGAAGTTCGCCCACTCGGGTTCGGGAGCTGTTTTTT
CDR3 protein: CVRSSPTRVRELFF
clone size: -
J gene: TRBJ2-2
D gene: -
V gene: TRBV7-5

CDR3 DNA: TGCGCCAGTGGGGACAGGGACAATGAAAAACTGTTTTTT
CDR3 protein: CASGDRDNEKLFF
clone size: -
J gene: TRBJ1-4
D gene: TRBD1
V gene: TRBV10-1

CDR3 DNA: TGTGCCAGCAGCCGAGCGGGACTAGCGGGAAGCACAGCTACGCAGTATTTT
CDR3 protein: CASSRAGLAGSTATQYF
clone size: -
J gene: TRBJ2-3
D gene: TRBD2
V gene: TRBV14

CDR3 DNA: TGTGCCACCAGCAGAGATCCTATCTCTGGAAACACCATATATTTT
CDR3 protein: CATSRDPISGNTIYF
clone size: -
J gene: TRBJ1-3
D gene: -
V gene: TRBV15

CDR3 DNA: TGTGCCAGCAGTGGGGACTTTTTCCCGCAGCCCCAGCATTTT
CDR3 protein: CASSGDFFPQPQHF
clone size: -
J gene: TRBJ1-5
D gene: -
V gene: TRBV2

CDR3 DNA: TGCGCCAGCAGCCAGAGCGGGAGTCGCCAATCCTACAATGAGCAGTTCTTC
CDR3 protein: CASSQSGSRQSYNEQFF
clone size: -
J gene: TRBJ2-1
D gene: TRBD2
V gene: TRBV4-1

CDR3 DNA: TGTGCCAGCAGCCCGACAGGGGGCAGTAGCAATCAGCCCCAGCATTTT
CDR3 protein: CASSPTGGSSNQPQHF
clone size: -
J gene: TRBJ1-5
D gene: TRBD1
V gene: TRBV11-2

CDR3 DNA: TGTGCCAGCCCACCCTCAGGGGGAAGGACTGAAGCTTTCTTT
CDR3 protein: CASPPSGGRTEAFF
clone size: -
J gene: TRBJ1-1
D gene: TRBD1
V gene: TRBV7-9

CDR3 DNA: TGCGCCAGCAGCCTAGGCAATGAGCAGTTCTTC
CDR3 protein: CASSLGNEQFF
clone size: -
J gene: TRBJ2-1
D gene: -
V gene: TRBV5-1

CDR3 DNA: TGTGCCAGCTCACCACCCGCGGCAGACGAAAACACCATATATTTT
CDR3 protein: CASSPPAADENTIYF
clone size: -
J gene: TRBJ1-3
D gene: -
V gene: TRBV18

CDR3 DNA: TGTGCCAGCAGACAGGGTGGCGAGCAGTACTTC
CDR3 protein: CASRQGGEQYF
clone size: -
J gene: TRBJ2-7
D gene: -
V gene: TRBV6-5

CDR3 DNA: TGCGCCAGCAGCCGACCGGGGGAGAATCAGGGCTACACCTTC
CDR3 protein: CASSRPGENQGYTF
clone size: -
J gene: TRBJ1-2
D gene: -
V gene: TRBV4-1

CDR3 DNA: TGTGCCAGCAGTCCGGGACAGATCTACGAGCAGTACTTC
CDR3 protein: CASSPGQIYEQYF
clone size: -
J gene: TRBJ2-7
D gene: TRBD1
V gene: TRBV9

CDR3 DNA: TGTGCCAGCAGCCCTATCATACAGCCAATCTCTGGAAACACCATATATTTT
CDR3 protein: CASSPIIQPISGNTIYF
clone size: -
J gene: TRBJ1-3
D gene: -
V gene: TRBV4-2

CDR3 DNA: TGTGCCAGCAATGCGGGAGATGTCTCCTACAATGAGCAGTTCTTC
CDR3 protein: CASNAGDVSYNEQFF
clone size: -
J gene: TRBJ2-1
D gene: TRBD2
V gene: TRBV9

CDR3 DNA: TGTGCCAGCAGCTTAGGGGGGACAGGGTCCAACTATGGCTACACCTTC
CDR3 protein: CASSLGGTGSNYGYTF
clone size: few
J gene: TRBJ1-2
D gene: TRBD1
V gene: TRBV7-9

CDR3 DNA: TGCAGCGCTACAGGGACTAGCGGATGGGAGCAGTTCTTC
CDR3 protein: CSATGTSGWEQFF
clone size: -
J gene: TRBJ2-1
D gene: TRBD2
V gene: TRBV29-1

CDR3 DNA: TGCGCCAGCAGCTTACTAGCGACAGATACGCAGTATTTT
CDR3 protein: CASSLLATDTQYF
clone size: -
J gene: TRBJ2-3
D gene: TRBD2
V gene: TRBV5-1

CDR3 DNA: TGTGCCAGCAGCTTAGGTGGCCTCAGGACTGAAGCTTTCTTT
CDR3 protein: CASSLGGLRTEAFF
clone size: once
J gene: TRBJ1-1
D gene: -
V gene: TRBV6-5

CDR3 DNA: TGTGCCAGCAGTTTGTCTACCGGGTCGGCTAATCAGCCCCAGCATTTT
CDR3 protein: CASSLSTGSANQPQHF
clone size: -
J gene: TRBJ1-5
D gene: -
V gene: TRBV28

CDR3 DNA: TGTGCCAGCAGCTTAACTTCGGTGATTCGGGGAGCCGGGGAGCTGTTTTTT
CDR3 protein: CASSLTSVIRGAGELFF
clone size: -
J gene: TRBJ2-2
D gene: -
V gene: TRBV11-2

CDR3 DNA: TGTGCCAGCAGCTCCGGACAGTATGGCTACACCTTC
CDR3 protein: CASSSGQYGYTF
clone size: -
J gene: TRBJ1-2
D gene: -
V gene: TRBV7-2

CDR3 DNA: TGTGCCAGCAGTTTATCGATGGGGGCAGGGCAGCCCCAGCATTTT
CDR3 protein: CASSLSMGAGQPQHF
clone size: -
J gene: TRBJ1-5
D gene: -
V gene: TRBV27

CDR3 DNA: TGTGCCACCAGCAGACCCCAGGGAACAGGGCGAGCTTTCTTT
CDR3 protein: CATSRPQGTGRAFF
clone size: -
J gene: TRBJ1-1
D gene: -
V gene: TRBV15

CDR3 DNA: TGTGCCAGCAGCTTGTGGGACAGGGACTACGAGCAGTACTTC
CDR3 protein: CASSLWDRDYEQYF
clone size: -
J gene: TRBJ2-7
D gene: TRBD1
V gene: TRBV11-2

CDR3 DNA: TGCGCCAGCAGCCAAGAGAGCCGGGAGACAGTGAGACTCCCCTACGAGCAGTACTTC
CDR3 protein: CASSQESRETVRLPYEQYF
clone size: -
J gene: TRBJ2-7
D gene: -
V gene: TRBV4-3

CDR3 DNA: TGTGCCAGCAGCCGGACTAGCGGGAATGAGCAGTTCTTC
CDR3 protein: CASSRTSGNEQFF
clone size: -
J gene: TRBJ2-1
D gene: TRBD2
V gene: TRBV5-6

CDR3 DNA: TGTGCCAGCAGCTTCCGTCATCAGCCCCAGCATTTT
CDR3 protein: CASSFRHQPQHF
clone size: -
J gene: TRBJ1-5
D gene: -
V gene: TRBV11-2

CDR3 DNA: TGTGCCAGCAGTTCTCTTTCTAGCGGGCTCTCCTACGAGCAGTACTTC
CDR3 protein: CASSSLSSGLSYEQYF
clone size: -
J gene: TRBJ2-7
D gene: TRBD2
V gene: TRBV27

CDR3 DNA: TGTGCCAGCAGCCAAGATTCGGGTAGGGAGGCTTTCTTT
CDR3 protein: CASSQDSGREAFF
clone size: -
J gene: TRBJ1-1
D gene: -
V gene: TRBV4-2

CDR3 DNA: TGTGCCAGCAGCGTAGGTCAGGGACAGATTCTTTACGAGCAGTACTTC
CDR3 protein: CASSVGQGQILYEQYF
clone size: once
J gene: TRBJ2-7
D gene: TRBD1
V gene: TRBV9

CDR3 DNA: TGTGCCAGCAGCTTCCTCCGGGACTCGATTCGCCAGAATGAGCAGTTCTTC
CDR3 protein: CASSFLRDSIRQNEQFF
clone size: -
J gene: TRBJ2-1
D gene: -
V gene: TRBV5-4

CDR3 DNA: TGTGCCACCAGCAGAGAGGGGGCTACGCAGTATTTT
CDR3 protein: CATSREGATQYF
clone size: -
J gene: TRBJ2-3
D gene: -
V gene: TRBV15